The clone carrying this TCR beta chain was observed a few times. Its target is not known. Trimming cost V 0 bases and J 6 bases; bases outside gene matches: 3. The CDR3 consists of 16 residues. The germline gives CDR1 SGHVS, CDR2 FNYEAQ. The data belong to a study of response to subunit inactivated influenza vaccine. Findings of the study overall: Seasonal influenza vaccination, on each occasion, was suggested by the authors to recruit few new T cells.

TCRdb reprocessed the RT-PCR reads with MiXCR, giving one entry per CDR3 protein. The table shows about 160,000 distinct CDR3 sequences, with approximately 10% occurring only once. The chain uses TRBV7-6 and TRBJ2-2, with TRBD1 identical over 11 bases. This specimen consisted of non-naive T cells sorted from PBMCs, obtained roughly 47 days after vaccination. This sequence was found in a man in his fifties who received an inactivated influenza vaccine. The CDR3 sequence is CASSLAAGQGAGELFF. CDR3 bases: TGTGCCAGCAGCTTAGCAGCGGGACAGGGGGCCGGGGAGCTGTTTTTT. Together with reference TRBV7-6 and TRBJ2-2, the CDR3 gives the full variable domain: GAGVSQSPRYKVTKRGQDVALRCDPISGHVSLYWYRQALGQGPEFLTYFNYEAQQDKSGLPNDRFSAERPEGSISTLTIQRTEQRDSAMYRCASSLAAGQGAGELFFGEGSRLTVL.